This is a list of T cell receptor beta chains from one sample in a study of shared clonotypes between healthy human individuals. Profiled with immunoSEQ multiplex PCR; TCRdb holds only in-frame clones, not every one. There are about 2.2 million clones in the sample; around 93% occur only once, and roughly 1.8% lies in the top ten. The sample was naive CD8+ T cells from PBMCs. The receptors derive from a man younger than 35 in good health. Some clones in this sample may be carry-over from other donors' samples. The CDR3 runs from the conserved cysteine through the conserved F or W. The D gene is left open where the match is weak.

D gene,V gene,J gene,CDR3 protein
-,TRBV28,TRBJ1-2,CASSSRGDYGYTF
-,TRBV5-6,TRBJ2-7,CASSLLGYEQYF
TRBD1,TRBV27,TRBJ1-1,CASSPRQGGGDTEAFF
TRBD1,TRBV25-1,-,CASSDRGRYEQYF
-,TRBV12-2,TRBJ1-1,CASRSTPDRVGTEAFF
TRBD2,TRBV28,TRBJ2-7,CASSLTSGRSYEQYF
-,TRBV11-2,TRBJ1-3,CASSLVLASRRAIYF
TRBD1,TRBV5-1,TRBJ1-2,CASSLARDRANYGYTF
-,TRBV9,TRBJ2-2,CASSRGRGRFPNTGELFF
-,TRBV14,TRBJ1-2,CASSQGGARGYTF
-,TRBV7-9,TRBJ1-3,CASSSFTGNTIYF